This entry features one T cell receptor beta chain sequence. Its antigen is unidentified. Trimming cost V 7 bases and J 0 bases; bases outside gene matches: 4. The germline V gene has CDR1 SNHLY and CDR2 FYNNEI. The CDR3 is made up of 14 amino acids. The data are from a study of cytotoxic CD8 clonotypes in ibrutinib-treated CLL. Whole-study context: On average, each sample had approximately 260,000 productive templates and almost 95,000 productive rearrangements. Whole-study results and caveats: Sampling times (in sustained-remission versus progressing patients) were not the same.

The targeted sequencing depth was 1 in 200,000 to 1 in 1 million T cells. Using immunoSEQ multiplex PCR, the repertoire was profiled, and TCRdb retains in-frame clones only, with some absent. The table records around 200,000 clones, roughly 79% of them present only once. The chain recombines TRBV2 with TRBJ1-2, with 8 nucleotides matching TRBD1. The sample was PBMCs, taken after 12 months of ibrutinib treatment. The TCR was taken from a human donor with chronic lymphocytic leukemia. The chain's CDR3 is CASTRQGSNYGYTF. As DNA, the CDR3 is TGTGCCAGCACCCGACAGGGGTCTAACTATGGCTACACCTTC.